The rows below give T cell receptor beta chains drawn from one sample of a study of beta chain features in type 1 diabetes. Assay: immunoSEQ multiplex PCR; the TCRdb copy retains only in-frame clones and omits some. The repertoire holds more than 550,000 clones, over 12% seen once, with around 0.04% in the top ten. Sequencing input: naive CD4+ T cells from blood. These receptors all stem from a young man with type 1 diabetes. Both conserved end residues are part of each CDR3.

j_gene,v_gene,CDR3aa
TRBJ2-6,TRBV5-6,CASSPHRSSGANVLTF
TRBJ1-2,TRBV6-6,CASSRGQGDYGYTF
TRBJ2-3,TRBV10-3,CAILPTSGSTDTQYF
TRBJ2-5,TRBV7-4,CASSLEASGGLRGETQYF
TRBJ2-3,TRBV6-5,CASSLLIDATQYF
TRBJ2-1,TRBV19,CASSIGGPVNEQFF
TRBJ2-5,TRBV4-1,CASSQGVQETQYF
TRBJ2-1,TRBV27,CASSFLPRGSRNEQFF
TRBJ2-5,TRBV9,CASSEGTVQETQYF
TRBJ2-7,TRBV20-1,CSARAVYEQYF
TRBJ2-1,TRBV18,CASPNPDNEQFF
TRBJ2-3,TRBV7-2,CASSLAAGGPDTQYF
TRBJ2-7,TRBV27,CASTLRLGEGEQYF
TRBJ2-3,TRBV14,CASSQVAPKYF
TRBJ1-3,TRBV9,CASSVTPPTSSGNTIYF
TRBJ1-2,TRBV19,CASSIAAGIFNYGYTF
TRBJ2-7,TRBV28,CASSSVRSEQYF
TRBJ1-1,TRBV7-3,CASRVSGETEAFF
TRBJ2-5,TRBV5-1,CASSSGKLATPETQYF
TRBJ1-3,TRBV4-2,CASSQEGTEGPGNTIYF
TRBJ1-1,TRBV5-1,CASSSGGGGEAFF
TRBJ1-1,TRBV7-9,CASTLGQPNTEAFF
TRBJ1-2,TRBV25-1,CASSAPGGEGYTF
TRBJ2-3,TRBV2,CASSADLSTDTQYF
TRBJ2-1,TRBV5-1,CASSSGLAGSDEQFF
TRBJ2-7,TRBV4-3,CASSQVWGRGSEQYF
TRBJ1-5,TRBV5-1,CASSLEAGGNQPQHF
TRBJ1-4,TRBV30,CAWSVNTNEKLFF
TRBJ1-5,TRBV30,CAWSVQRGQPQHF
TRBJ2-2,TRBV6-1,CASSGPEELFF
TRBJ2-7,TRBV28,CASTNREREQYF
TRBJ2-7,TRBV4-3,CASSQVWGPEGDSPIEQYF
TRBJ2-5,TRBV2,CASSESSGNQETQYF
TRBJ1-1,TRBV5-1,CASSLTGMSTEAFF
TRBJ1-1,TRBV28,CASSPTVNTEAFF
TRBJ1-2,TRBV27,CASRRQGGNYGYTF
TRBJ1-2,TRBV5-4,CASSLDGGRSYGYTF
TRBJ2-3,TRBV5-1,CASSLEVAGATDTQYF
TRBJ2-3,TRBV18,CASSPPGQGTGDTQYF
TRBJ2-7,TRBV5-1,CASSLESGRTYEQYF
TRBJ2-5,TRBV18,CASSPPGSETQYF
TRBJ2-3,TRBV27,CASSLSRGQGDTQYF
TRBJ2-2,TRBV29-1,CSGYQGPTGELFF
TRBJ2-5,TRBV29-1,CSVGGQSVQETQYF
TRBJ2-7,TRBV7-2,CASSLYYEQYF
TRBJ1-4,TRBV30,CAWSVHTGANEKLFF
TRBJ2-7,TRBV4-1,CASSRDTSYEQYF
TRBJ2-1,TRBV28,CASSLNLGQGANEQFF
TRBJ2-1,TRBV6-5,CASSYSTHRGYNEQFF
TRBJ2-3,TRBV30,CAWSPNTDTQYF
TRBJ2-5,TRBV7-6,CASSHSGIRETQYF
TRBJ2-7,TRBV2,CASSEDSFYEQYF
TRBJ1-6,TRBV7-2,CASSLALQGDSPLHF
TRBJ1-4,TRBV2,CASSVQQEKLFF
TRBJ2-1,TRBV6-4,CASSDFSGGFYEQFF
TRBJ2-2,TRBV5-6,CASSLEASGGTGELFF
TRBJ2-7,TRBV2,CASSGNPGTLSYEQYF
TRBJ2-3,TRBV5-1,CASSLVGKADTQYF
TRBJ1-2,TRBV6-4,CASSAGNDGYTF